Listed below are T cell receptor beta chains from one sample, sequenced in a study of T-cell reconstitution after alpha-beta-depleted transplantation in children. Using its own MiXCR run on the PCR reads, TCRdb lists one record per CDR3 protein. This table holds fewer than 1 million distinct CDR3 sequences, less than 20% found once. The source material was PBMCs, mostly from graft donor cells, sampled 360 days after TCRalphabeta/CD19-depleted stem cell transplant. The receptors derive from a male patient younger than 18 who had a stem cell transplant for acute lymphoblastic leukemia, so the T cells may come from the graft donor. Each CDR3 is given with its conserved first and last residue. Only part of the rows carry a size: once, few, many, or a class if the clone is expanded.

v_call	clone_size	cdr3_length	j_call	cdr3_aa
TRBV27	few	14	TRBJ1-2	CASRDRGEPYGYTF
TRBV27	few	15	TRBJ1-1	CASSWDRLMNTEAFF
TRBV7-9	few	13	TRBJ2-5	CASSPLVKETQYF
TRBV29-1	-	12	TRBJ2-7	CSATSDSYEQYF
TRBV11-2	few	14	TRBJ2-7	CASSFHTGSYEQYF
TRBV7-9	-	13	TRBJ2-3	CASRRQGYYTQYF
TRBV11-1	few	14	TRBJ2-1	CASTQSLVGNEQFF
TRBV7-2	many	13	TRBJ2-1	CASSLAGDNEQFF
TRBV11-2	many	19	TRBJ2-3	CASSLVLTGGFPVTDTQYF
TRBV20-1	-	18	TRBJ2-4	CSARAGTGAAVAKNIQYF
TRBV12-3/TRBV12-4	-	14	TRBJ1-2	CASNPPGGNYGYTF
TRBV7-8	many	16	TRBJ2-3	CASSLARLAFTDTQYF
TRBV18	-	18	TRBJ2-7	CASSPPLLLTSGAYEQYF
TRBV2	few	12	TRBJ2-2	CASKVDSPGMFF
TRBV10-1	many	15	TRBJ2-7	CASSERLAGTYEQYF
TRBV12-3/TRBV12-4	-	16	TRBJ2-1	CASSESGDSSYNEQFF
TRBV18	few	15	TRBJ1-1	CASSPFLDRNTEAFF
TRBV5-1	few	16	TRBJ1-2	CASSLWNRGQGDGYTF
TRBV12-3/TRBV12-4	few	15	TRBJ1-5	CASSWGEGGNQPQHF
TRBV18	-	14	TRBJ2-7	CASSPVQVTYEQYF
TRBV5-1	-	12	TRBJ2-1	CASSLAHYEQFF
TRBV18	-	15	TRBJ2-2	CASFKSQGRTGELFF
TRBV20-1	many	16	TRBJ2-1	CSAREIGTSDYNEQFF
TRBV5-1	many	17	TRBJ2-1	CASSLDATSGRRVEQFF
TRBV7-3	once	16	TRBJ2-2	CASSFKGRANTGELFF
TRBV11-1	few	15	TRBJ2-2	CASSFVAGATGELFF
TRBV29-1	-	14	TRBJ2-1	CSALRLGWDNEQFF
TRBV6-2/TRBV6-3	many	12	TRBJ2-2	CASSERTGELFF
TRBV29-1	-	12	TRBJ1-2	CSVSYSNYGCTF